This T cell receptor beta chain originates from a study of Ad26.COV2.S vaccination and SARS-CoV-2 variants. Study summary: Recipients of Ad26.COV2.S got it intramuscularly, once or twice 56 days apart.

The V end was cut by 1 base, the J end by 8 bases, with 9 bases between. Germline CDR1 reads SGHNT; CDR2 reads YENEEA. This CDR3 has 13 residues. Here immunoSEQ multiplex PCR was the method, and the copy in TCRdb shows in-frame clones only, minus some. The sample includes about 350,000 clones, about 87% of them seen just once. Treatment here: roughly 20 received Ad26.COV2.S at low or high dose, single or two shots; about 5 received placebo; per-sample allocation not given. Repertoires come from day 63 after the first vaccine or placebo injection. The material sequenced was peripheral blood, taken in a trial of Ad26.COV2.S vaccine versus placebo. This sequence was found in a person aged 18-65 years who received the Ad26.COV2.S COVID-19 vaccine or a placebo. The rearrangement links TRBV11-3 to TRBJ2-1, with D perhaps TRBD1 or TRBD2 (5 bases each). The CDR3 sequence: CASSLAGRDEQFF. CDR3 bases: TGTGCCAGCAGCTTAGCGGGACGGGATGAGCAGTTCTTC. Combining the CDR3 with reference TRBV11-3 and TRBJ2-1 gives the whole variable domain EAGVVQSPRYKIIEKKQPVAFWCNPISGHNTLYWYLQNLGQGPELLIRYENEEAVDDSQLPKDRFSAERLKGVDSTLKIQPAELGDSAVYLCASSLAGRDEQFFGPGTRLTVL.